Below are 16 T cell receptor beta chains sequenced from a single sample in a study of technical replicates of blood from several donors. Sequenced by immunoSEQ multiplex PCR; TCRdb stores in-frame clones only, minus some. The sample lists tens of thousands of clones, about 94% occurring once. Sample: T cells isolated from PBMCs. The receptors shown here come from a human donor in good health.

The chain is built from TRBV27 and TRBJ2-7, with 8 bases matching TRBD1. This CDR3 is 14 amino acids long. With 5 bases clipped from V and 3 bases from J, the junction kept 6 bases outside the gene matches. Germline CDR1 MNHEY, CDR2 SMNVEV (reference sequence). CDR3 bases: TGTGCCAGCAGTGAGGGGGACAGGCTCTACGAGCAGTACTTC. This codes for CASSEGDRLYEQYF.

The rearrangement links TRBV5-1 to TRBJ2-5, with a tentative D call TRBD2 (6 bases). This CDR3 contains 18 residues. The V and J ends lost 1 base and 2 bases respectively, with 21 bases between them. CDR1 is SGHRS, CDR2 YFSETQ, per germline. The CDR3 protein is CASSLTLRGAGRQETQYF. CDR3 DNA: TGCGCCAGCAGCTTGACTCTCCGTGGAGCGGGCAGGCAAGAGACCCAGTACTTC.

This rearrangement joins TRBV10-2 to TRBJ2-7; a possible D gene is TRBD2 (6 bases). V dropped 9 bases and J dropped 5 bases, with 14 bases sitting between them. CDR1 is WSHSY, CDR2 SAAADI, per germline. This CDR3 region has 12 residues. In DNA, the CDR3 is TGCGCCAGTGGAGGGGTACGGCACGAGCAGTACTTC. It encodes CASGGVRHEQYF.

The genes are TRBV19 and TRBJ2-7; 7 bases map to TRBD2. The V gene's germline CDR1 is LNHDA and CDR2 SQIVND (reference sequence). The CDR3 is 13 amino acids. Losses at the gene ends were 7 bases for V and 2 bases for J; bases not matched to a gene: 5. CDR3 amino acids: CASTGGLTYEQYF. In DNA, the CDR3 is TGTGCCAGTACGGGGGGTCTCACCTACGAGCAGTACTTC. The whole variable domain, filled in from reference TRBV19 and TRBJ2-7, reads DGGITQSPKYLFRKEGQNVTLSCEQNLNHDAMYWYRQDPGQGLRLIYYSQIVNDFQKGDIAEGYSVSREKKESFPLTVTSAQKNPTAFYLCASTGGLTYEQYFGPGTRLTVT.

A few counts support this clone. The chain links TRBV9 to TRBJ2-4; 12 bases are shared with TRBD1. Germline CDR1 and CDR2: SGDLS and YYNGEE. The CDR3 covers 19 residues. With 0 bases clipped from V and 0 bases from J, the junction kept 7 bases outside the gene matches. The CDR3 is CASSVGGTGGGLAKNIQYF. The CDR3 DNA is TGTGCCAGCAGCGTAGGAGGGACAGGGGGCGGTCTAGCCAAAAACATTCAGTACTTC.

The rearrangement links TRBV7-6 to TRBJ1-3, with D unresolved. The V gene lost 3 bases and the J gene lost 7 bases, with 19 bases spanning the gap. This CDR3 spans 16 amino acids. CDR1 and CDR2 (germline): SGHVS, FNYEAQ. The CDR3 sequence is CASSFPPGYTYNTIYF. Here the CDR3 DNA reads TGTGCCAGCAGCTTTCCCCCGGGTTATACTTACAACACCATATATTTT.

The chain links TRBV9 to TRBJ1-3; 8 nucleotides match TRBD1. Unmatched junction bases numbered 0, after V lost 3 bases and J lost 1 base. This CDR3 region has 14 residues. CDR1 SGDLS and CDR2 YYNGEE come from the germline V gene. DNA of the CDR3: TGTGCCAGCAGCGACAGGGGGTCTGGAAACACCATATATTTT. It is translated as CASSDRGSGNTIYF.

The count of this clone is one. The chain uses TRBV4-2 and TRBJ1-4, with TRBD1 as a possible D gene (5 bases). CDR3 length: 16 amino acids. With 6 bases removed from V and 8 bases from J, the gap between germline ends came to 22 bases. Germline lookup yields CDR1 LGHNA and CDR2 YNFKEQ. CDR3 in amino acids: CASSQLQRQGGEKLFF. DNA of the CDR3: TGTGCCAGCAGTCAACTTCAAAGGCAGGGAGGCGAAAAACTGTTTTTT.

The chain couples TRBV16 to TRBJ2-7, with 8 bases matching TRBD1. The ends lost 4 bases at V and 3 bases at J; junction bases unmatched: 20. The germline V gene encodes CDR1 KGHSY and CDR2 FQNENV. The CDR3 spans 19 residues. The CDR3 nucleotides are TGTGCCAGCAGCCCTCCTTTGAGGCCACAGGGGGAAACGGTCTACGAGCAGTACTTC. This sequence encodes CASSPPLRPQGETVYEQYF.

V and J are TRBV11-3 and TRBJ2-1, with TRBD2 matching over 11 bases. The trim removed 4 bases at V and 7 bases at J, leaving 15 bases unmatched. CDR1 is SGHNT, CDR2 YENEEA, per germline. The CDR3 consists of 18 residues. The CDR3 region is CASSSGITLAGEGNEQFF. The CDR3 DNA follows: TGTGCCAGCAGCTCCGGAATAACACTAGCGGGAGAAGGGAATGAGCAGTTCTTC.

The chain links TRBV5-1 to TRBJ2-4; D ambiguous. CDR1 is SGHRS, CDR2 YFSETQ, per germline. The V end was cut by 0 bases, the J end by 7 bases, with 17 bases between. This CDR3 contains 16 residues. For the CDR3, the DNA is TGCGCCAGCAGCTTGGGCCCCGAGGAGTACGGCAACATTCAGTACTTC. It is translated as CASSLGPEEYGNIQYF. The full variable domain, completed using reference TRBV5-1 and TRBJ2-4, is KAGVTQTPRYLIKTRGQQVTLSCSPISGHRSVSWYQQTPGQGLQFLFEYFSETQRNKGNFPGRFSGRQFSNSRSEMNVSTLELGDSALYLCASSLGPEEYGNIQYFGAGTRLSVL.

This clone was recorded once. The chain has TRBV4-2 and TRBJ2-3, with D possibly TRBD2 on 9 matching bases. The CDR3 covers 16 residues. V shed 2 bases and J shed 6 bases, with 18 bases lying between them. Germline V lookup: CDR1 LGHNA, CDR2 YNFKEQ. The CDR3 bases are TGTGCCAGCAGCCAACGGTCTAGCGGGACAGGTGATACGCAGTATTTT. This sequence encodes CASSQRSSGTGDTQYF.

This clone was counted once. The chain combines TRBV18 with TRBJ1-1; no definite D call. Trimming shortened V by 0 bases and J by 2 bases, and 7 bases separated the two germline ends. The V gene's germline CDR1 is KGHSH and CDR2 LQKENI. This CDR3 is built from 14 residues. This CDR3 is CASSPPGLNTEAFF. The CDR3 nucleotides are TGTGCCAGCTCACCACCGGGCCTAAACACTGAAGCTTTCTTT.

This clone was found once. The chain joins TRBV2 to TRBJ1-6; 9 nucleotides match TRBD1. There are 14 residues in the CDR3. Germline values: CDR1 SNHLY, CDR2 FYNNEI. Losses at the gene ends were 6 bases for V and 9 bases for J; bases not matched to a gene: 6. The CDR3 DNA is TGTGCCAGCAGCCTTGGGACAGGGTCTTCACCCCTCCACTTT. Residues: CASSLGTGSSPLHF.

This chain connects TRBV4-1 to TRBJ1-5; the match to TRBD1 covers 8 bases. The CDR3 has 16 residues. Germline V gene sequence: CDR1 MGHRA, CDR2 YSYEKL. J lost 3 bases, V lost 4 bases, and 8 bases had no gene match. The CDR3 nucleotides are TGCGCCAGCAGCCCCGAAGGACAGGGCTACAATCAGCCCCAGCATTTT. Protein product: CASSPEGQGYNQPQHF.

The V gene is TRBV11-2, the J gene TRBJ1-1; no clear D gene. CDR3 size: 13 residues. CDR1 and CDR2 (germline): SGHAT, FQNNGV. V lost 5 bases to trimming and J lost 6 bases, with 13 bases between them. CDR3 nucleotide sequence: TGTGCCAGCAGCCCCCCATACCGCGCTGAAGCTTTCTTT. This translates into CASSPPYRAEAFF.